The rows below give T cell receptor beta chains drawn from one sample of a study of blood T cell repertoires in COVID-19. The table came from immunoSEQ multiplex PCR; TCRdb's copy has only in-frame clones and leaves some out. The table lists 50,000 to 80,000 clones, 88% of them singletons. Sequenced input: PBMCs or T cells enriched from blood (not recorded which). These receptors came from a woman aged 40 to 50 who had recovered from COVID-19. Each CDR3 is given with its conserved first and last residue. D genes are given only for firm matches. For some rows the clone size is stated as once, few or many, or as a class when expanded; others skip it.

J	V	size	D	CDR3	DNA
TRBJ2-7	TRBV7-8	-	-	CASSLDRFFSSYEQYF	TGTGCCAGCAGCTTAGACAGGTTTTTCAGCTCCTACGAGCAGTACTTC
TRBJ1-3	TRBV12-3/TRBV12-4	-	-	CASSPSGNTIYF	TGTGCCAGCAGTCCCAGTGGAAACACCATATATTTT
TRBJ2-5	TRBV7-9	-	TRBD2	CASNSGLAVILPETQYF	TGTGCCAGCAACTCGGGACTAGCAGTAATCCTCCCCGAGACCCAGTACTTC
TRBJ2-7	TRBV6-5	-	-	CASSVGTLQVDEQYF	TGTGCCAGCAGCGTTGGGACTCTCCAAGTGGACGAGCAGTACTTC
TRBJ2-1	TRBV9	-	-	CASSVLGGQYNEQFF	TGTGCCAGCAGCGTACTGGGGGGTCAGTACAATGAGCAGTTCTTC
TRBJ2-7	TRBV27	once	-	CASSSPRVQGLSRGLGSHEQYF	TGTGCCAGCAGTAGCCCACGGGTTCAGGGTCTAAGTCGAGGTCTCGGTTCCCACGAGCAGTACTTC
TRBJ2-5	TRBV19	once	-	CASRGGGAIQETQYF	TGTGCCAGTAGAGGAGGCGGGGCCATCCAAGAGACCCAGTACTTC
TRBJ1-4	TRBV5-1	-	-	CASSFGERATNEKLFF	TGCGCCAGCAGCTTCGGGGAGAGGGCAACTAATGAAAAACTGTTTTTT
TRBJ1-2	TRBV10-3	few	-	CAIKPVDRFLGGYTF	TGTGCCATCAAACCAGTTGACAGATTTCTCGGGGGCTACACCTTC
TRBJ1-2	TRBV29-1	-	-	CSVVVRDSYGYTF	TGCAGCGTTGTTGTTCGGGACTCATATGGCTACACCTTC
TRBJ2-5	TRBV11-3	-	TRBD1	CASSPRSTGETQYF	TGTGCCAGCAGCCCCCGATCGACAGGGGAGACCCAGTACTTC
TRBJ2-1	TRBV6-5	-	-	CASSYRDISYNEQFF	TGTGCCAGCAGTTACCGGGACATCTCCTACAATGAGCAGTTCTTC
TRBJ1-4	TRBV28	-	-	CASSLGGDEKLFF	TGTGCCAGCAGTTTAGGGGGGGATGAAAAACTGTTTTTT
TRBJ1-1	TRBV2	-	TRBD1	CASSQGQGRAFF	TGTGCCAGCAGCCAAGGACAGGGGAGAGCTTTCTTT
TRBJ2-5	TRBV5-1	-	TRBD2	CASRRGDQETQYF	TGCGCCAGCAGACGGGGGGACCAAGAGACCCAGTACTTC
TRBJ2-5	TRBV27	-	TRBD2	CASTPEGGLATAWETQYF	TGTGCCAGCACCCCTGAGGGGGGACTAGCGACTGCCTGGGAGACCCAGTACTTC
TRBJ2-1	TRBV3-1/TRBV3-2	few	TRBD1	CASSRTGGNEQFF	TGTGCCAGCAGCCGGACAGGGGGCAATGAGCAGTTCTTC
TRBJ2-5	TRBV5-4	once	TRBD2	CASSLSGGAGETQYF	TGTGCCAGCAGCTTAAGCGGGGGGGCCGGAGAGACCCAGTACTTC
TRBJ2-3	TRBV27	-	TRBD2	CASSLLSGGIGTDTQYF	TGTGCCAGCAGTTTATTGAGCGGGGGAATTGGGACAGATACGCAGTATTTT
TRBJ2-2	TRBV11-2	-	TRBD1	CASSKDRTNTGELFF	TGTGCCAGCAGCAAGGACAGGACGAACACCGGGGAGCTGTTTTTT
TRBJ1-2	TRBV3-1/TRBV3-2	-	TRBD1	CASSQPGQGSFLFGYTF	TGTGCCAGCAGCCAGCCGGGACAGGGGTCCTTTTTGTTTGGCTACACCTTC
TRBJ1-1	TRBV9	-	TRBD1	CASSVVGQGAEAFF	TGTGCCAGCAGCGTAGTGGGACAGGGGGCTGAAGCTTTCTTT
TRBJ2-7	TRBV6-5	-	-	CASSYRGPVYEQYF	TGTGCCAGCAGTTATCGAGGTCCCGTCTACGAGCAGTACTTC
TRBJ2-5	TRBV7-3	-	TRBD1	CASSSLGQGGMETQYF	TGTGCCAGCAGCTCCCTGGGACAGGGGGGAATGGAGACCCAGTACTTC
TRBJ1-2	TRBV28	few	-	CASSRQLSGGYGYTF	TGTGCCAGCAGTCGCCAGCTGTCGGGGGGCTATGGCTACACCTTC
TRBJ2-7	TRBV12-2	-	-	CASRPGQLGSYEQYF	TGTGCAAGTCGCCCGGGACAGTTGGGCTCCTACGAGCAGTACTTC
TRBJ2-3	TRBV2	-	TRBD2	CASSSGLATDTQYF	TGTGCCAGCAGTAGCGGACTAGCAACAGATACGCAGTATTTT
TRBJ2-2	TRBV5-1	-	-	CASSTLQNTGELFF	TGCGCCAGCAGCACCTTACAGAACACCGGGGAGCTGTTTTTT
TRBJ1-2	TRBV11-2	-	-	CASSLGQASYGYTF	TGTGCCAGCAGCTTAGGGCAAGCGTCCTATGGCTACACCTTC
TRBJ2-1	TRBV15	-	TRBD2	CATSRDGRAGELLGEQFF	TGTGCCACCAGCAGAGACGGTAGGGCGGGGGAACTACTTGGTGAGCAGTTCTTC
TRBJ2-3	TRBV6-1	-	TRBD2	CASSDVAGGASDTQYF	TGTGCCAGCAGTGACGTGGCGGGGGGGGCCTCAGATACGCAGTATTTT
TRBJ2-1	TRBV5-1	-	TRBD1	CASSGTTGGAPFNEQFF	TGCGCCAGCAGCGGGACGACAGGGGGTGCCCCCTTTAATGAGCAGTTCTTC
TRBJ2-7	TRBV29-1	-	TRBD1	CSAGTAVSYEQYF	TGCAGCGCCGGGACAGCCGTCTCCTACGAGCAGTACTTC
TRBJ2-1	TRBV29-1	-	TRBD1	CSVRDRGNYNEQFF	TGCAGCGTTCGAGACAGGGGCAACTACAATGAGCAGTTCTTC
TRBJ2-2	TRBV11-2	-	-	CASSIGPGGGELFF	TGTGCCAGCAGCATCGGCCCCGGCGGTGGGGAGCTGTTTTTT
TRBJ1-2	TRBV2	-	TRBD1	CASSFYRGGYTF	TGTGCCAGCAGCTTTTACAGGGGGGGCTACACCTTC
TRBJ2-1	TRBV5-1	-	TRBD2	CASSSLLAGRYNEQFF	TGCGCCAGCAGCTCCTTACTAGCGGGGCGGTACAATGAGCAGTTCTTC
TRBJ2-1	TRBV3-1/TRBV3-2	-	-	CASSSTPDMGNEQFF	TGTGCCAGCAGCTCGACACCGGACATGGGCAATGAGCAGTTCTTC
TRBJ1-3	TRBV5-1	-	TRBD1	CASSLAQGARGNTIYF	TGCGCCAGCAGCTTGGCTCAGGGGGCGCGAGGAAACACCATATATTTT
TRBJ1-3	TRBV18	few	-	CASSQGVTNTIYF	TGTGCCAGCTCACAGGGAGTGACAAACACCATATATTTT
TRBJ2-7	TRBV9	-	TRBD1	CASSPRPGGPYEQYF	TGTGCCAGCAGCCCCCGACCAGGGGGCCCCTACGAGCAGTACTTC
TRBJ1-1	TRBV11-3	once	-	CASSLWQNTEAFF	TGTGCCAGCAGCTTGTGGCAGAACACTGAAGCTTTCTTT
TRBJ2-7	TRBV2	-	TRBD2	CASSPYSGGTYEQYF	TGTGCCAGCAGCCCGTATAGCGGGGGCACCTACGAGCAGTACTTC
TRBJ2-2	TRBV7-6	-	-	CASSKNEAGELFF	TGTGCCAGCAGCAAGAATGAGGCCGGGGAGCTGTTTTTT